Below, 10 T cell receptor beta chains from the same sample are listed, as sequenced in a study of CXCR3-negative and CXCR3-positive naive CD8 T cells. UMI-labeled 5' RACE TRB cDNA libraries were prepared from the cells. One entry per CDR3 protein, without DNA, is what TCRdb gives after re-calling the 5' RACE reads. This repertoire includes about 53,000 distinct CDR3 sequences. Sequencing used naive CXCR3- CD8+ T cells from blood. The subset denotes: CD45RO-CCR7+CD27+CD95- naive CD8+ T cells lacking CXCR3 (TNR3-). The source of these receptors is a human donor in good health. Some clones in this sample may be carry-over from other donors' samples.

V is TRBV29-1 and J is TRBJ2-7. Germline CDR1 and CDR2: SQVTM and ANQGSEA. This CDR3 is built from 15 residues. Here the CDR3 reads CSVEILGRNTYEQYF.

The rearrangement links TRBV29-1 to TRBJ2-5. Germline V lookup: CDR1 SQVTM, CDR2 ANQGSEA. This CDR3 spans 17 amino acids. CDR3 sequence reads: CSVEAENDRLGWETQYF.

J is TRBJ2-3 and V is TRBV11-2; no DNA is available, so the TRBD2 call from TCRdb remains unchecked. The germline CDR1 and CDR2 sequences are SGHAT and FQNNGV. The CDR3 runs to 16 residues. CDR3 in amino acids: CASSFQSAGVTDTQYF.

CDR3 sequence reads: CASSLGLTENYGYTF. The chain is built from TRBV7-9 and TRBJ1-2; TCRdb picks TRBD1, but there is no DNA to check that call. Per the germline V gene, CDR1 is SEHNR and CDR2 is FQNEAQ (reference sequence). The CDR3 covers 15 residues.

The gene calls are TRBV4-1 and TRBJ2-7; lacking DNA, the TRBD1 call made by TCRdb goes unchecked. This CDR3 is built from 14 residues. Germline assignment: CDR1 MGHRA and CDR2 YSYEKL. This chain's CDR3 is CASSERPRAYEQYF.

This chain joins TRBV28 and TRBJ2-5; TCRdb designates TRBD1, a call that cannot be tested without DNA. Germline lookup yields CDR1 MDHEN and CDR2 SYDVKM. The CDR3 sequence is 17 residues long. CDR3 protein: CASSHQTGSPYQETQYF.

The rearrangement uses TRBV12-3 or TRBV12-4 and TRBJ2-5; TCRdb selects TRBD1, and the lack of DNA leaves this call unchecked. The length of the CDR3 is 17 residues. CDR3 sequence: CASSNAPWSGGEETQYF.

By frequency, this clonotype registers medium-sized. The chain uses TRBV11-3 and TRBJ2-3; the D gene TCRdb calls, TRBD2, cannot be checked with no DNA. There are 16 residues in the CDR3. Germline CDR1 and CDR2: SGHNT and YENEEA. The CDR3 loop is CASSFRLAGGPAPQYF.

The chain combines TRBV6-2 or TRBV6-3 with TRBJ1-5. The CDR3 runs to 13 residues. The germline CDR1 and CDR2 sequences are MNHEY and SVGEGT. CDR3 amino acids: CASSQGTIQPQHF.

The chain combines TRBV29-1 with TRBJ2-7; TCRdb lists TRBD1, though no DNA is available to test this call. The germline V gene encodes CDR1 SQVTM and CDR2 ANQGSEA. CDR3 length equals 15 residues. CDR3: CSVEDPQGAPYEQYF.